This T cell receptor beta chain was identified in a study of cytomegalovirus exposure and HLA in healthy donors. Worth noting for this clone: Its target is unknown.

Data came from immunoSEQ multiplex PCR; TCRdb stores just in-frame clones and leaves some out. The sample includes 150,000 to 200,000 clones, roughly 90% seen only once; the top ten take roughly 4.2%. The ends were cut back, 3 bases at V and 0 bases at J, with 12 bases in the middle. Germline-derived CDR1 and CDR2 are MNHNS and SASEGT. The CDR3 spans 16 residues. Among the roughly 120 subjects of the validation cohort, separate from the approximately 700-subject first cohort, were the donors. Study-wide results and caveats: Within the 120 or so validation repertoires, first-cohort TCR clusters tended to co-occur, according to a later analysis.

Sequenced: PBMCs. V and J are TRBV6-1 and TRBJ2-4; D possibly corresponds to TRBD2 (5 bases). The clonotype was recovered from a man aged 18 to 35 in good health and CMV-seropositive. The CDR3 sequence: CASSDRGQVAKNIQYF. CDR3 coding DNA: TGTGCCAGCAGTGACAGAGGGCAAGTAGCCAAAAACATTCAGTACTTC.